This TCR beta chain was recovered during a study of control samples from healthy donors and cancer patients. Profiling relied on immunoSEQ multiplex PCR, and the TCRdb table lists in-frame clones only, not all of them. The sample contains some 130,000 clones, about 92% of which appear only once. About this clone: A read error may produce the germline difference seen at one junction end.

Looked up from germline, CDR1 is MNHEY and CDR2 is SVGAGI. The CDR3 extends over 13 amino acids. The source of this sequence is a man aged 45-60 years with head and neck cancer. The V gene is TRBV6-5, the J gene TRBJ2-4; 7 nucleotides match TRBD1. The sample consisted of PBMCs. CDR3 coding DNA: TGTGCCAGCGGCCAAGGGGGCCGAAACATTCAGCACTTC. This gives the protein CASGQGGRNIQHF.